This T cell receptor (beta chain) comes out of a study of metastatic and nonmetastatic thyroid tumors. Using MiXCR, TCRdb re-called clones from the PCR reads. The sample comprises tens of thousands of clones, approximately 51% of which are singletons, and around a quarter rests with the top ten. All patients reached thyroid surgery having received no treatment beforehand. The CDR3 sequence is 15 residues long. Trimming took 0 bases from V and 2 from J, leaving 11 bases between them. The germline CDR1 and CDR2 sequences are SGHTA and FQGNSA. The rearrangement links TRBV7-2 to TRBJ2-7; D call uncertain. Sequenced: tumor tissue. The clonotype originates from a male donor with papillary thyroid cancer or a benign thyroid nodule (not recorded which). Some clones in this sample may be carry-over from other donors' samples. CDR3 in DNA: TGTGCCAGCAGCTTAGCTTCCCGGGCAGCCTACGAGCAGTACTTC. This gives the protein CASSLASRAAYEQYF.